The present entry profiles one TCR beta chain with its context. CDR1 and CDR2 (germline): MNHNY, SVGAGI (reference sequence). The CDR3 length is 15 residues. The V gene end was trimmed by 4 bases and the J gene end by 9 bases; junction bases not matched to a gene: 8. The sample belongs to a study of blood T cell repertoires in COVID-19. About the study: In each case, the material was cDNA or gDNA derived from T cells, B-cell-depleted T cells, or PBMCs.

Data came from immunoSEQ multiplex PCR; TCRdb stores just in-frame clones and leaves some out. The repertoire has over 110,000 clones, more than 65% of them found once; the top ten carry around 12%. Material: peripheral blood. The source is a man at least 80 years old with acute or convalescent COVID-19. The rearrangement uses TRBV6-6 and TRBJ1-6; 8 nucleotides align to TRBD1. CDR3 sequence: CASSSTGALGSPLHF. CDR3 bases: TGTGCCAGCAGTTCGACAGGGGCACTTGGTTCACCCCTCCACTTT.